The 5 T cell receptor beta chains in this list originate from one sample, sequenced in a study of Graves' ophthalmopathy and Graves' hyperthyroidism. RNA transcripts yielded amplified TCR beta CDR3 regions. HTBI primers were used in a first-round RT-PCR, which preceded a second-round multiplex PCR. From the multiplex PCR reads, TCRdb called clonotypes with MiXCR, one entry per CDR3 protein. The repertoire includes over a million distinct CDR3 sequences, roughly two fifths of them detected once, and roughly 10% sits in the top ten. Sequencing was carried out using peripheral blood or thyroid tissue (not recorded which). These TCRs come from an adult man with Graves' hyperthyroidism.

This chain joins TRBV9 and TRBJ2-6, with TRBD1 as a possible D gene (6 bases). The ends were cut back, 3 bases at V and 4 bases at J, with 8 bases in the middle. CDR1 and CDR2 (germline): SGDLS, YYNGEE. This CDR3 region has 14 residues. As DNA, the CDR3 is TGTGCCAGCAGCGGAGGACAGGGGGCCAACGTCCTGACTTTC. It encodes CASSGGQGANVLTF.

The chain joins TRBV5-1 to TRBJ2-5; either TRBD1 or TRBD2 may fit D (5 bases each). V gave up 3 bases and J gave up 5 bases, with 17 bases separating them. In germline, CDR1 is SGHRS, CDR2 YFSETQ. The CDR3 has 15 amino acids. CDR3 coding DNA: TGCGCCAGCAGCTCCGGACGGGGCCTAGGGGAGACCCAGTACTTC. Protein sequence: CASSSGRGLGETQYF.

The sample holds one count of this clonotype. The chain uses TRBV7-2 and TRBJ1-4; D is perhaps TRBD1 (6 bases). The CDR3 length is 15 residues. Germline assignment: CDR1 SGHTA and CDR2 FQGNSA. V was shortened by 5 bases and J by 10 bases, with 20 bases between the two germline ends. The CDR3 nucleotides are TGTGCCAGCAGCCCCTGGGGGGCTGGGGAAGGAAAACTGTTTTTT. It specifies CASSPWGAGEGKLFF.

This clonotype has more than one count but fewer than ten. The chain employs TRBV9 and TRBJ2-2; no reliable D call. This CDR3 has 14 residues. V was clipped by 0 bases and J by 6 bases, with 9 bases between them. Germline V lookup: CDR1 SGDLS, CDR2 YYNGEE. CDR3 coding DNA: TGTGCCAGCAGCGTAGTATTTTCTTCCGGGGAGCTGTTTTTT. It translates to CASSVVFSSGELFF.

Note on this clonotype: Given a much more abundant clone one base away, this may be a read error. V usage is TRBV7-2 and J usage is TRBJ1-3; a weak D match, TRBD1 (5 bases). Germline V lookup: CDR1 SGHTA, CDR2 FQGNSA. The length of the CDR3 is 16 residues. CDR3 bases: TGTGCCAGCAGTAATCGTATCAGGGAATCTGGAAACGCCATATATTTT. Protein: CASSNRIRESGNAIYF.